This is a list of T cell receptor beta chains from one sample in a study of T-cell reconstitution after alpha-beta-depleted transplantation in children. From the PCR reads, TCRdb called clonotypes with MiXCR, one entry per CDR3 protein. This table holds a few hundred thousand distinct CDR3 sequences, approximately 10% found once. The material was PBMCs from the stem cell graft donor, obtained from the stem cell graft. The receptors here all came from a human donor who donated a stem cell graft to a child with acute myeloid leukemia. CDR3s include the opening cysteine and the closing phenylalanine or tryptophan. The D gene is left open where the match is weak. Clone size, where shown, is once, few, many, or a class for clones that have expanded.

DNA: TGTGCCAGCAGCTGGCTCCCCGGGACAGGGCATACTGAAGCTTTCTTT
CDR3: CASSWLPGTGHTEAFF
D: TRBD1
size: NA
V: TRBV11-2
J: TRBJ1-1

DNA: TGTGCCAGCAGCTTGGGTTATAGCGGGAGCTTCCAAGATACGCAGTATTTT
CDR3: CASSLGYSGSFQDTQYF
D: TRBD2
size: NA
V: TRBV7-2
J: TRBJ2-3

DNA: TGCGCCAGCAGCCAGGCCGGGACTAGCGGGATAAGGAGGACAGATACGCAGTATTTT
CDR3: CASSQAGTSGIRRTDTQYF
D: TRBD2
size: few
V: TRBV5-1
J: TRBJ2-3

DNA: TGTGCCAGCACCGCTTTCGGGAATTCACCCCTCCACTTT
CDR3: CASTAFGNSPLHF
D: NA
size: few
V: TRBV5-6
J: TRBJ1-6

DNA: TGCAGCGTGCAGGGACAGGGAGGGAGCATTCAGTACTTC
CDR3: CSVQGQGGSIQYF
D: TRBD1
size: NA
V: TRBV29-1
J: TRBJ2-4

DNA: TGCAGCGTCTCCTACGTAGCGGGAGTGACTAATGAGCAGTTCTTC
CDR3: CSVSYVAGVTNEQFF
D: TRBD2
size: many
V: TRBV29-1
J: TRBJ2-1

DNA: TGTGCCAGCAGTTTATCGATGACCCCAGGGACCCAGTACTTC
CDR3: CASSLSMTPGTQYF
D: NA
size: NA
V: TRBV27
J: TRBJ2-5

DNA: TGCGCCAGCAGCCCGATATTTGGCCTAAACCCTGGCACTGAAGCTTTCTTT
CDR3: CASSPIFGLNPGTEAFF
D: NA
size: NA
V: TRBV5-1
J: TRBJ1-1

DNA: TGTGCCAGCAGCACCCGGACCACTGAAGCTTTCTTT
CDR3: CASSTRTTEAFF
D: NA
size: many
V: TRBV7-2
J: TRBJ1-1

DNA: TGCGCCAGCAGCTTGCAACCCTTAAGCACAGATACGCAGTATTTT
CDR3: CASSLQPLSTDTQYF
D: NA
size: few
V: TRBV5-1
J: TRBJ2-3

DNA: TGCAGCGTTCTAAGGGATTCCTACGAGCAGTACTTC
CDR3: CSVLRDSYEQYF
D: NA
size: few
V: TRBV29-1
J: TRBJ2-7

DNA: TGTGCCAGCAGCTTAGCGGGGGTCCCGGAGGAACTGTTTTTT
CDR3: CASSLAGVPEELFF
D: NA
size: many
V: TRBV7-9
J: TRBJ1-4

DNA: TGTGCCAGCAGCGACCGGGACAGGTCTATATTCGGGTTGTATTTT
CDR3: CASSDRDRSIFGLYF
D: TRBD1
size: NA
V: TRBV7-6
J: TRBJ2-3

DNA: TGCAGTGCTAGAAAGCTGGGGACAAACCGTCATGAGCAGTTCTTC
CDR3: CSARKLGTNRHEQFF
D: NA
size: few
V: TRBV20-1
J: TRBJ2-1

DNA: TGCGCCAGCAGCCCGAATCAAGCGCTCGATACGCAGTATTTT
CDR3: CASSPNQALDTQYF
D: NA
size: NA
V: TRBV5-1
J: TRBJ2-3

DNA: TGTGCCAGCAGCCAGCAAGAAACTAGCGGCAGAGGTCACGAGCAGTACTTC
CDR3: CASSQQETSGRGHEQYF
D: TRBD2
size: many
V: TRBV11-2
J: TRBJ2-7

DNA: TGTGCCAGCAGTTTCGAAACCGGGGAGCTGTTTTTT
CDR3: CASSFETGELFF
D: NA
size: many
V: TRBV12-3/TRBV12-4
J: TRBJ2-2

DNA: TGTGCCAGCAGCTTAACTAGCGGGGGGTCCTTTGGGGGTGAGCAGTTCTTC
CDR3: CASSLTSGGSFGGEQFF
D: TRBD2
size: few
V: TRBV7-2
J: TRBJ2-1

DNA: TGCGCCAGCAGCTCGGTTCAGGGACCAAGATATACCCAGTACTTC
CDR3: CASSSVQGPRYTQYF
D: NA
size: NA
V: TRBV5-1
J: TRBJ2-5

DNA: TGTGCCAGCACCTGGCAGACGGATCAGCCCCAGCATTTT
CDR3: CASTWQTDQPQHF
D: NA
size: few
V: TRBV2
J: TRBJ1-5

DNA: TGCAGCGTGGATAACAGGGGACAAGAGACCCAGTACTTC
CDR3: CSVDNRGQETQYF
D: TRBD1
size: few
V: TRBV29-1
J: TRBJ2-5

DNA: TGTGCCAGCAGCCCAGGTGGCGGGGGATACAATGAGCAGTTCTTC
CDR3: CASSPGGGGYNEQFF
D: TRBD2
size: NA
V: TRBV9
J: TRBJ2-1

DNA: TGCAGTGCTAGCCCAGCGGGGGATGAGCAGTTCTTC
CDR3: CSASPAGDEQFF
D: TRBD2
size: many
V: TRBV20-1
J: TRBJ2-1

DNA: TGTGCCAGCAGCTTACGAGTTGGGGGCGGGACGTTAAATGAGCAGTTCTTC
CDR3: CASSLRVGGGTLNEQFF
D: NA
size: many
V: TRBV11-2
J: TRBJ2-1

DNA: TGCGCCAGCAGCCAAGGGGTGGCAGGGGGTAACTATGGCTACACCTTC
CDR3: CASSQGVAGGNYGYTF
D: TRBD1
size: NA
V: TRBV4-3
J: TRBJ1-2

DNA: TGTGCCAGCAGCTTAGATGCGGCTAGCGGGAGAGGAGAGTACTTC
CDR3: CASSLDAASGRGEYF
D: TRBD2
size: NA
V: TRBV7-8
J: TRBJ2-7

DNA: TGCGCCAGCAGCCAGGCCCTGGGATACGAGCAGTACTTC
CDR3: CASSQALGYEQYF
D: NA
size: few
V: TRBV4-3
J: TRBJ2-7

DNA: TGTGCCAGCAGAGGTACTATTAATTCACCCCTCCACTTT
CDR3: CASRGTINSPLHF
D: NA
size: NA
V: TRBV12-3/TRBV12-4
J: TRBJ1-6

DNA: TGTGCCAGCAGCCCCGGAGGGCGGGGAGAGACCCAGTACTTC
CDR3: CASSPGGRGETQYF
D: NA
size: many
V: TRBV7-9
J: TRBJ2-5

DNA: TGCGCCAGCAGCTTGGGCGGGGACAATGAAAAACTGTTTTTT
CDR3: CASSLGGDNEKLFF
D: NA
size: NA
V: TRBV5-1
J: TRBJ1-4

DNA: TGTGCCAGCAGTGAAAATGTTTGGGACTCAGACCTTCAAGAGACCCAGTACTTC
CDR3: CASSENVWDSDLQETQYF
D: NA
size: NA
V: TRBV6-1
J: TRBJ2-5

DNA: TGTGCCAGCAGCTTAGATATTGAGCCGACTACTACCGAAGCTTTCTTT
CDR3: CASSLDIEPTTTEAFF
D: NA
size: few
V: TRBV11-2
J: TRBJ1-1

DNA: TGCGCCAGCAGCCAAGATTGGACCCCTAGAGAGCAGTACTTC
CDR3: CASSQDWTPREQYF
D: NA
size: NA
V: TRBV4-3
J: TRBJ2-7

DNA: TGCAGTGCTAGGACTAGCGGGGGACTCAATGAGCAGTTCTTC
CDR3: CSARTSGGLNEQFF
D: TRBD2
size: NA
V: TRBV20-1
J: TRBJ2-1

DNA: TGTGCCAGCAGCTTATTGGCTTCAGGCACAGATACGCAGTATTTT
CDR3: CASSLLASGTDTQYF
D: NA
size: NA
V: TRBV7-2
J: TRBJ2-3

DNA: TGCAGCGTCCAGATAGAGACCCAGTACTTC
CDR3: CSVQIETQYF
D: NA
size: NA
V: TRBV29-1
J: TRBJ2-5